Sequencing of this T cell receptor beta chain was carried out in a study of cytomegalovirus exposure and HLA in healthy donors. Overall study findings and caveats: In vitro work confirmed that a few CMV-associated chains recognize CMV antigens.

Notes on this clone: What it binds is not known.

Trimming stripped 7 bases from V and 4 bases from J, with 8 bases between. Germline CDR1 and CDR2: LNHDA and SQIVND (reference sequence). This CDR3 has 11 amino acids. Sequencing was performed with immunoSEQ multiplex PCR; in TCRdb, only in-frame clones are kept and a portion is missing. The table has about 130,000 clones, 89% seen once. The 120-subject validation cohort, separate from the approximately 640-subject first cohort, included the donors. This receptor was identified in a woman younger than 30 in good health and CMV-seropositive. V is TRBV19 and J is TRBJ2-7; tentative D call: TRBD1 (6 bases). Sequenced material: PBMCs. The CDR3 sequence is CASTQGYEQYF. The CDR3 DNA reads as TGTGCCAGTACACAGGGTTACGAGCAGTACTTC.